Following are 11 T cell receptor beta chains from one sample sequenced in a study of T cell changes during pregnancy in multiple sclerosis. Method: immunoSEQ multiplex PCR; TCRdb's copy keeps in-frame clones and lacks some. Among 60,000 or so clones listed, roughly 91% were seen once. Here the sequenced sample was peripheral blood, taken before pregnancy. These receptors all come from a female donor with multiple sclerosis, enrolled in a pregnancy study.

The J gene is TRBJ2-3, the V gene TRBV13, with a weak D call TRBD1 (6 bases). In germline, CDR1 is PRHDT, CDR2 FYEKMQ (reference sequence). CDR3 size: 15 residues. V shed 4 bases and J shed 7 bases, with 18 bases lying between them. The CDR3 loop is CASSSPDRRGNTQYF. In DNA form, the CDR3 reads TGTGCCAGCAGCTCCCCAGACAGGAGAGGGAATACGCAGTATTTT. Full variable domain (missing parts from reference TRBV13 and TRBJ2-3): AAGVIQSPRHLIKEKRETATLKCYPIPRHDTVYWYQQGPGQDPQFLISFYEKMQSDKGSIPDRFSAQQFSDYHSELNMSSLELGDSALYFCASSSPDRRGNTQYFGPGTRLTVL.

This clone was counted once. The chain couples TRBV7-9 to TRBJ2-3; possible D gene TRBD1, 6 bases. V was clipped by 3 bases and J by 2 bases, with 9 bases between them. The CDR3 is made up of 14 amino acids. CDR1 and CDR2 from the germline V gene are SEHNR and FQNEAQ (reference sequence). The chain's CDR3 is CASSLTGITDTQYF. In DNA form, the CDR3 reads TGTGCCAGCAGCTTGACAGGTATCACAGATACGCAGTATTTT.

In DNA, the CDR3 is TGTGCCAGCAGCTTATACGGGGGGGCCGGGGATACGCAGTATTTT. Translated, it gives CASSLYGGAGDTQYF. The genes are TRBV5-4 and TRBJ2-3; 8 bases are shared with TRBD2. Germline CDR1 is SGHNT and CDR2 is YYREEE (reference sequence). V trimming: 2 bases; J trimming: 6 bases; junction bases outside the gene matches: 8. The CDR3 extends over 15 amino acids.

The V call is TRBV7-6, the J call TRBJ2-7; 7 bases align to TRBD2. CDR3 size: 16 residues. Germline assignment: CDR1 SGHVS and CDR2 FNYEAQ. V shed 3 bases, J shed 1 base, and the junction held 9 bases outside the gene matches. For the CDR3, the DNA is TGTGCCAGCAGCTTGAGCGGGGCAGCAGTTTCCTACGAGCAGTACTTC. It yields the protein CASSLSGAAVSYEQYF.

V gene TRBV11-2 combines with J gene TRBJ1-1; unclear D gene. In germline, CDR1 is SGHAT, CDR2 FQNNGV. V lost 0 bases to trimming and J lost 6 bases, with 5 bases between them. The CDR3 spans 12 residues. CDR3 in amino acids: CASSLDFAEAFF. The CDR3 nucleotides are TGTGCCAGCAGCTTAGATTTCGCTGAAGCTTTCTTT.

V and J are TRBV5-6 and TRBJ2-7, with D perhaps matching TRBD1 (5 bases). The CDR3 has 13 amino acids. With 7 bases removed from V and 3 bases from J, the gap between germline ends came to 14 bases. CDR1 and CDR2 (germline): SGHDT, YYEEEE. The CDR3 nucleotides are TGTGCCAGCGGGTCCAGGGTCTTCTACGAGCAGTACTTC. The encoded protein is CASGSRVFYEQYF.

This clone appeared once. The V gene is TRBV4-1, the J gene TRBJ1-1; D is unresolved. The germline V gene encodes CDR1 MGHRA and CDR2 YSYEKL. V dropped 0 bases and J dropped 7 bases, with 15 bases sitting between them. The CDR3 loop spans 15 amino acids. The CDR3 region is CASSQDPGVGSEAFF. Written as DNA, the CDR3 is TGCGCCAGCAGCCAAGATCCTGGAGTAGGGAGTGAAGCTTTCTTT.

A remark on this clone: The junction and the germline gene differ at one end; a read error may be behind it. The chain is built from TRBV7-7 and TRBJ2-2; the D gene is possibly TRBD2 (5 bases). CDR3 length: 16 residues. CDR1 and CDR2 (germline): SSHAT, FNYEAQ (reference sequence). DNA for the CDR3: TGTGCTAGCAGCTCCCGGACCGGGACGAACACCGGGGAGCTGTTTTTT. It yields the protein CASSSRTGTNTGELFF.

The chain links TRBV9 to TRBJ2-7; TRBD2 matches at 7 bases. The CDR3 is made up of 13 amino acids. Germline trimming cut 0 bases from V and 7 bases from J; bases unmatched to any gene: 4. Germline values: CDR1 SGDLS, CDR2 YYNGEE. Here the CDR3 DNA reads TGTGCCAGCAGCGTAGCTACAGCGGGGGAGCAGTACTTC. Amino acid sequence: CASSVATAGEQYF.

V and J are TRBV4-1 and TRBJ1-4; TRBD1 matches at 9 bases. Germline CDR1 MGHRA, CDR2 YSYEKL. This CDR3 is 15 amino acids long. The V segment lost 0 bases and the J segment 8 bases; nucleotides outside the gene matches: 4. The CDR3 nucleotides read TGCGCCAGCAGCCAAGACCAAGGACAGGGGGAAAAACTGTTTTTT. Translating it yields CASSQDQGQGEKLFF.

The V gene is TRBV7-2, the J gene TRBJ2-3; 7 bases agree with TRBD2. The germline V gene has CDR1 SGHTA and CDR2 FQGNSA. This CDR3 has 17 amino acids. Trimming took 5 bases from V and 2 from J; bases not matched to a gene: 13. CDR3 sequence reads: CASSAPPGGAPTDTQYF. DNA for the CDR3: TGTGCCAGCAGCGCACCTCCGGGGGGAGCTCCCACAGATACGCAGTATTTT.